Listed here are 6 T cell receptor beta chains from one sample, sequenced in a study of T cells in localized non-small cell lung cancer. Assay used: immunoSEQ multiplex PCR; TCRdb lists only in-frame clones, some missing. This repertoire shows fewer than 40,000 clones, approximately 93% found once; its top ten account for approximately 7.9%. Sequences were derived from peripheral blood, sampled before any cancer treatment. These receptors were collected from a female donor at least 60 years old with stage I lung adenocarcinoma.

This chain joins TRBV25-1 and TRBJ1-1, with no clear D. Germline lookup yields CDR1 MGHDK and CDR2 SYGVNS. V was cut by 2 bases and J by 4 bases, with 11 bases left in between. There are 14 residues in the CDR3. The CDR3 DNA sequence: TGTGCCAGCAGTGAACGACAATCGACCACTGAAGCTTTCTTT. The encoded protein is CASSERQSTTEAFF.

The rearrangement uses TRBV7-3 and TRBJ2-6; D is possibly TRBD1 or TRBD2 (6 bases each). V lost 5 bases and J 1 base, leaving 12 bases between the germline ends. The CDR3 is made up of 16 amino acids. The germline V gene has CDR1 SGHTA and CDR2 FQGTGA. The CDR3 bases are TGTGCCAGCAGCAAAGGGGGGAGTTCTGGGGCCAACGTCCTGACTTTC. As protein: CASSKGGSSGANVLTF.

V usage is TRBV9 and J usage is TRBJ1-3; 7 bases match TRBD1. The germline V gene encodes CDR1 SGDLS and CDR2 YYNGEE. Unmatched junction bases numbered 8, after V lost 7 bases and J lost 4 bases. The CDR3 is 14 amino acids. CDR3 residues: CASSTTGRGNTIYF. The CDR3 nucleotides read TGTGCCAGCTCGACGACAGGGAGAGGAAACACCATATATTTT.

CDR3 region: CASSFGTGVYEQYF. The CDR3 coding sequence is TGTGCCAGCAGCTTCGGGACAGGGGTCTACGAGCAGTACTTC. The chain joins TRBV11-2 to TRBJ2-7; TRBD1 matches at 10 bases. V shed 3 bases and J 3 bases; nucleotides not matched to a gene: 2. Germline V gives CDR1 SGHAT, CDR2 FQNNGV. The length of the CDR3 is 14 residues.

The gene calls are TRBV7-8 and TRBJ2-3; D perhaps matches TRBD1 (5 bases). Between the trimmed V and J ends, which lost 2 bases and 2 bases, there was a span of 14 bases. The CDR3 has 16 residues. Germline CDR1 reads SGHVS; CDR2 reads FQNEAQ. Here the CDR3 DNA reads TGTGCCAGCAGCTTAATGGACACGGAATACACAGATACGCAGTATTTT. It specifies CASSLMDTEYTDTQYF. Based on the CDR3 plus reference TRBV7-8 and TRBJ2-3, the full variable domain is GAGVSQSPRYKVAKRGQDVALRCDPISGHVSLFWYQQALGQGPEFLTYFQNEAQLDKSGLPSDRFFAERPEGSVSTLKIQRTQQEDSAVYLCASSLMDTEYTDTQYFGPGTRLTVL.

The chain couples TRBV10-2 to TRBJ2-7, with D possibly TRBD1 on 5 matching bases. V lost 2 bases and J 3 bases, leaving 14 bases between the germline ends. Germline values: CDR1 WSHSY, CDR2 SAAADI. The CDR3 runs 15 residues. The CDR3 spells CASSEAQGSHYEQYF. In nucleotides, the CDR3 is TGCGCCAGCAGTGAGGCCCAGGGAAGTCACTACGAGCAGTACTTC.